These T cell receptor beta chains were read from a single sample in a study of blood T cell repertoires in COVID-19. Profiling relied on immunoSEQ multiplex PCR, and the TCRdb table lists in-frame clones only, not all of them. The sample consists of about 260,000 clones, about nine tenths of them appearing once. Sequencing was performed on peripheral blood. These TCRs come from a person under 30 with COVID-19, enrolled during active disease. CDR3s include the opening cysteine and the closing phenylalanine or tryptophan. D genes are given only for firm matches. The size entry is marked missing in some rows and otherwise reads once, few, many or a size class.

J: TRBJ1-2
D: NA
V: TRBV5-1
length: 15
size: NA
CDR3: CASSPTTDSPYGYTF
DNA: TGCGCCAGCAGCCCCACTACTGACAGCCCCTATGGCTACACCTTC

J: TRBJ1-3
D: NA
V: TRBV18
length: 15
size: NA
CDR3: CASSEIRYYGNTIYF
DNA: TGTGCCAGCTCAGAGATCCGGTATTACGGAAACACCATATATTTT

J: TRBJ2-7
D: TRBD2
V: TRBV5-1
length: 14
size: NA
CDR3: CASSLTDGRREQYF
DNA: TGCGCCAGCAGCTTGACGGACGGGAGGAGAGAGCAGTACTTC

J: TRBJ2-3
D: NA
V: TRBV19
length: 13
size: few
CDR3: CASSIESGDTQYF
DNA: TGTGCCAGTAGTATAGAATCAGGGGATACGCAGTATTTT

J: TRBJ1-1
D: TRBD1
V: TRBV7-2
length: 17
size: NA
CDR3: CASSPRPPGQMNTEAFF
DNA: TGTGCCAGCAGTCCCCGACCCCCGGGACAGATGAACACTGAAGCTTTCTTT

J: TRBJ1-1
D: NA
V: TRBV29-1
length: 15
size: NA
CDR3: CSVVPLTGGYTEAFF
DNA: TGCAGCGTTGTCCCCCTGACAGGCGGGTACACTGAAGCTTTCTTT

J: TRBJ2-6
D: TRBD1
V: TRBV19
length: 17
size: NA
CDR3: CASSPGQGWTGANVLTF
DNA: TGTGCCAGTAGTCCGGGACAGGGGTGGACTGGGGCCAACGTCCTGACTTTC

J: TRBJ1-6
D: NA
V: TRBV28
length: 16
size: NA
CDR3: CASSTPDSLYNSPLHF
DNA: TGTGCCAGCAGTACCCCTGACAGCCTGTATAATTCACCCCTCCACTTT

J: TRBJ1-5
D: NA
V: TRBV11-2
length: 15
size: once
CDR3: CASSLIGGGNQPQHF
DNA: TGTGCCAGCAGCTTAATAGGGGGTGGCAATCAGCCCCAGCATTTT

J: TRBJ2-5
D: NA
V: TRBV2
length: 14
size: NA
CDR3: CASRPGTSQETQYF
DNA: TGTGCCAGCCGGCCCGGGACTTCACAAGAGACCCAGTACTTC

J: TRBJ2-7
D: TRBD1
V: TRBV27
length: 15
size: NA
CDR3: CASSSWTGGFYEQYF
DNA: TGTGCCAGCAGTTCTTGGACAGGGGGGTTCTACGAGCAGTACTTC

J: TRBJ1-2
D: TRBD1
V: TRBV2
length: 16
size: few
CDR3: CASSDGQGARVDGYTF
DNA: TGTGCCAGCAGTGACGGGCAGGGGGCGCGAGTGGATGGCTACACCTTC

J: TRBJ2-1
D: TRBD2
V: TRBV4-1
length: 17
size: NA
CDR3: CASSQPSQASGRNEQFF
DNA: TGCGCCAGCAGCCAACCATCCCAGGCTAGCGGGAGGAATGAGCAGTTCTTC

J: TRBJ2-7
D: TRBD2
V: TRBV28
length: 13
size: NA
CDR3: CASSGLSSYEQYF
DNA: TGTGCCAGTAGCGGGTTGAGCTCCTACGAGCAGTACTTC

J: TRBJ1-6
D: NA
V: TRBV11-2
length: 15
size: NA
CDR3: CASSLRGGDGSPLHF
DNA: TGTGCCAGCAGCCTAAGGGGGGGGGACGGATCACCCCTCCACTTT

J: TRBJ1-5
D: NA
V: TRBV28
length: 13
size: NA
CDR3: CAESTGSNQPQHF
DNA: TGTGCCGAGTCCACGGGAAGCAATCAGCCCCAGCATTTT

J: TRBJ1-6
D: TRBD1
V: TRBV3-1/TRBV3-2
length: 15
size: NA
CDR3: CASSQNTGGDSPLHF
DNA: TGTGCCAGCAGCCAAAACACAGGGGGGGATTCACCCCTCCACTTT

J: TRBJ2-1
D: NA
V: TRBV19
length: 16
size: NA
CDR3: CASSMGLRVSYNEQFF
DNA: TGTGCCAGTAGTATGGGACTTCGCGTTTCCTACAATGAGCAGTTCTTC

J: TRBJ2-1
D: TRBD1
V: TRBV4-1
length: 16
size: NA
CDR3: CASSQGLGQGRNEQFF
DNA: TGCGCCAGCAGCCAAGGATTGGGACAGGGTCGCAATGAGCAGTTCTTC

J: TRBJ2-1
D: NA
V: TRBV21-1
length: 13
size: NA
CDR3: CASPSQRYNEQFF
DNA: TGTGCCAGCCCAAGCCAGAGGTACAATGAGCAGTTCTTC

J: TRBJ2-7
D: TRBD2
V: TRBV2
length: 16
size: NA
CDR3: CASSESSGRNSYEQYF
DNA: TGTGCCAGCTCAGAGTCTAGCGGGAGGAACTCCTACGAGCAGTACTTC

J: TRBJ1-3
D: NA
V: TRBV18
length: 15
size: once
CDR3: CASSPPGSDGNTIYF
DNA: TGTGCCAGCTCACCTCCGGGTTCGGATGGAAACACCATATATTTT

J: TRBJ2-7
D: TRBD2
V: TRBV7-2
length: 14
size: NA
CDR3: CASSSIAGAGEQYF
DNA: TGTGCCAGCAGCTCAATAGCGGGAGCCGGCGAGCAGTACTTC

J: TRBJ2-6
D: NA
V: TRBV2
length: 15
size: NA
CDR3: CASDRWEPGANVLTF
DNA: TGTGCCAGCGACCGGTGGGAGCCTGGGGCCAACGTCCTGACTTTC

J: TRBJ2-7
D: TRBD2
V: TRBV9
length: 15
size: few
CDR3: CASSAPGGGSYEQYF
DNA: TGTGCCAGCAGCGCCCCGGGGGGTGGATCCTACGAGCAGTACTTC

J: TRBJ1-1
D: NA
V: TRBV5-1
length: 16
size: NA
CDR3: CASSLVPDSLNTEAFF
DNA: TGCGCCAGCAGCTTGGTACCCGACAGTCTGAACACTGAAGCTTTCTTT

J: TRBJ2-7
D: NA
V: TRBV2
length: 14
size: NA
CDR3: CASSDNVGDYEQYF
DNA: TGTGCCAGCAGTGATAACGTCGGGGACTACGAGCAGTACTTC

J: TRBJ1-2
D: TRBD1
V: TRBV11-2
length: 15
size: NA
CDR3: CASSLRDRDNYGYTF
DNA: TGTGCCAGCAGCCTACGGGACAGGGACAACTATGGCTACACCTTC

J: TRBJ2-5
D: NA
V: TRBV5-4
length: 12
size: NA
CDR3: CASSLPGETQYF
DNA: TGTGCCAGCAGCTTGCCGGGAGAGACCCAGTACTTC

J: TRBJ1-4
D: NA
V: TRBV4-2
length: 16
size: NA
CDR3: CASSLNPTGLNEKLFF
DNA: TGTGCCAGCAGCCTAAACCCGACGGGACTTAATGAAAAACTGTTTTTT

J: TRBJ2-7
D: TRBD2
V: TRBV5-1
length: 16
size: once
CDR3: CASSFAPTSGNYEQYF
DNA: TGCGCCAGCAGCTTTGCCCCGACTAGCGGGAACTACGAGCAGTACTTC

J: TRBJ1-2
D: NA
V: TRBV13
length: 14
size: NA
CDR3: CASSLDPTNDGYTF
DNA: TGTGCCAGCAGCTTAGACCCGACAAACGATGGCTACACCTTC

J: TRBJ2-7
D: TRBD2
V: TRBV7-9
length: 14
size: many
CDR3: CASSFGLAGYEQYF
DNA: TGTGCCAGCAGCTTCGGGCTAGCGGGCTACGAGCAGTACTTC

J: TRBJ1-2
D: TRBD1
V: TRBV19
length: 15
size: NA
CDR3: CASSPGTASNYGYTF
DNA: TGTGCCAGTAGTCCGGGGACAGCGTCTAACTATGGCTACACCTTC

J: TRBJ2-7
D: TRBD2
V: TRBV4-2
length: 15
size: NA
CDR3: CASGRALGTTYEQYF
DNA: TGTGCCAGCGGTCGGGCTCTTGGGACTACCTACGAGCAGTACTTC

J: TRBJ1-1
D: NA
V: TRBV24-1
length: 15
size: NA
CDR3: CATSDPGSGGTEAFF
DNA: TGTGCCACCAGTGACCCCGGGTCCGGGGGAACTGAAGCTTTCTTT

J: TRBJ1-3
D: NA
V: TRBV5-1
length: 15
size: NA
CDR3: CASRGTIGSGNTIYF
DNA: TGCGCCAGCAGGGGGACAATAGGGAGTGGAAACACCATATATTTT

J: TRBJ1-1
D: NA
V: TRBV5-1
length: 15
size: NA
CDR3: CASRIGGVANTEAFF
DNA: TGCGCCAGCAGGATAGGGGGAGTTGCGAACACTGAAGCTTTCTTT

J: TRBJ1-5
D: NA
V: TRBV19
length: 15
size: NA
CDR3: CASRIGANSNQPQHF
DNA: TGTGCCAGTAGAATTGGAGCGAATAGCAATCAGCCCCAGCATTTT

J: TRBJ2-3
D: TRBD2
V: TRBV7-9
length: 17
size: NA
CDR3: CASSVGLAGVLPPTQYF
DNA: TGTGCCAGCAGCGTGGGACTAGCGGGAGTCTTGCCCCCTACGCAGTATTTT

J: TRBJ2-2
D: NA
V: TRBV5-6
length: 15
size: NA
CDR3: CASSPLGVNTGELFF
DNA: TGTGCCAGCAGCCCCTTGGGCGTTAACACCGGGGAGCTGTTTTTT

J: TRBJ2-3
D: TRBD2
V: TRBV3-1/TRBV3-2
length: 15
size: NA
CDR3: CASVSGTSGTDTQYF
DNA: TGTGCCAGCGTCTCCGGGACTAGCGGCACAGATACGCAGTATTTT

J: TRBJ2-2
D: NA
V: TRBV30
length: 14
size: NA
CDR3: CAWTGVSNTGELFF
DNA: TGTGCCTGGACGGGGGTTTCGAACACCGGGGAGCTGTTTTTT

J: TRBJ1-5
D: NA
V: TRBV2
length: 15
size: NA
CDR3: CASSQGARSNQPQHF
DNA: TGTGCCAGCAGCCAAGGGGCCAGAAGCAATCAGCCCCAGCATTTT

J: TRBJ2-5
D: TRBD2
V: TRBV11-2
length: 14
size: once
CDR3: CASSPGGGRETQYF
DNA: TGTGCCAGCAGCCCCGGGGGCGGGAGGGAGACCCAGTACTTC

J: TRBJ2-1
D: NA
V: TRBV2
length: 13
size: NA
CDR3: CASRTDSYNEQFF
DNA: TGTGCCAGCAGAACGGACAGTTACAATGAGCAGTTCTTC

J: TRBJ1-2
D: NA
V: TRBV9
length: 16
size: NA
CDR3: CASSATKVAKGDGYTF
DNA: TGTGCCAGCAGCGCCACCAAAGTCGCTAAAGGGGATGGCTACACCTTC

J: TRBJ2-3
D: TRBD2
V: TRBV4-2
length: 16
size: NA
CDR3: CASSQGLAESTDTQYF
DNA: TGTGCCAGCAGCCAGGGACTAGCGGAAAGCACAGATACGCAGTATTTT

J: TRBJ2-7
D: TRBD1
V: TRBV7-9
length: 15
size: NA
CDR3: CASSPWTGFPYEQYF
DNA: TGTGCCAGCAGCCCCTGGACAGGTTTCCCCTACGAGCAGTACTTC

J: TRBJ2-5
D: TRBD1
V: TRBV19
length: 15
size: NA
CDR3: CASSTRDRGSETQYF
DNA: TGTGCCAGTAGTACCCGGGACAGGGGGTCTGAGACCCAGTACTTC

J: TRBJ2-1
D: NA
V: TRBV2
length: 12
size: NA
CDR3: CARPRIWGKQFF
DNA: TGTGCCAGGCCCCGGATCTGGGGCAAGCAGTTCTTC

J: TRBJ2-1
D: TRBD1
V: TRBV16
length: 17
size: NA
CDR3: CASSPIVRTGESDEQFF
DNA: TGTGCCAGCAGTCCAATCGTCAGGACAGGGGAAAGCGATGAGCAGTTCTTC

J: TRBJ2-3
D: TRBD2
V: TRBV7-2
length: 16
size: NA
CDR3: CASRATSGGEGDTQYF
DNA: TGTGCCAGCAGGGCTACTAGCGGAGGGGAGGGGGATACGCAGTATTTT

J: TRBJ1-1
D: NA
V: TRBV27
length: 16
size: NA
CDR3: CASSLSPAGVNTEAFF
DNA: TGTGCCAGCAGTTTATCGCCTGCAGGGGTGAACACTGAAGCTTTCTTT